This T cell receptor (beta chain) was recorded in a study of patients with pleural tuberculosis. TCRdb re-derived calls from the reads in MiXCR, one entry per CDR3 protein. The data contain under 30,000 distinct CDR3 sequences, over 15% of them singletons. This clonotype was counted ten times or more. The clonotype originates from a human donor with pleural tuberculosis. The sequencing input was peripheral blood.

The CDR3 loop is CASSRATSSSGNTIYF. The DNA of the CDR3 is TGCGCCAGCAGCCGAGCGACCTCCAGCTCTGGAAACACCATATATTTT. The chain is built from TRBV4-1 and TRBJ1-3; D unresolved. CDR1 is MGHRA, CDR2 YSYEKL, per germline. V lost 4 bases and J 0 bases, leaving 13 bases between the germline ends. The CDR3 is made up of 16 amino acids.